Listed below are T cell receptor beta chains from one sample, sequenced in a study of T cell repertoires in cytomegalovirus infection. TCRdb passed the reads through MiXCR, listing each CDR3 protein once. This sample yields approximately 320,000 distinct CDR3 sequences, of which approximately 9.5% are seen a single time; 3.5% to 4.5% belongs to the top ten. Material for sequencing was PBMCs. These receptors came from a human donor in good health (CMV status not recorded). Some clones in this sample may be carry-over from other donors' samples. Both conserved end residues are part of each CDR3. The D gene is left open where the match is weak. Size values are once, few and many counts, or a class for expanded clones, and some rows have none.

cdr3_aa: CASSPLAGGRETQYF; cdr3_nt: TGTGCCAGCAGTCCCCTAGCGGGAGGTAGAGAGACCCAGTACTTC; d_call: TRBD2; v_call: TRBV6-6; j_call: TRBJ2-5; clone_size: .
cdr3_aa: CASSFGSSYNSPLHF; cdr3_nt: TGTGCCAGCAGCTTTGGCAGCTCCTATAATTCACCCCTCCACTTT; d_call: .; v_call: TRBV7-2; j_call: TRBJ1-6; clone_size: many
cdr3_aa: CASSSPGQGLETQYF; cdr3_nt: TGTGCCAGCAGTTCACCGGGACAGGGATTGGAGACCCAGTACTTC; d_call: TRBD1; v_call: TRBV28; j_call: TRBJ2-5; clone_size: many
cdr3_aa: CASSQRGQKETQYF; cdr3_nt: TGTGCCAGCAGCCAAAGAGGACAGAAAGAGACCCAGTACTTC; d_call: .; v_call: TRBV7-6; j_call: TRBJ2-5; clone_size: few
cdr3_aa: CASSLTPIRTASTDTQYF; cdr3_nt: TGTGCCAGCAGCTTAACCCCAATTCGGACAGCGAGCACAGATACGCAGTATTTT; d_call: .; v_call: TRBV7-6; j_call: TRBJ2-3; clone_size: many
cdr3_aa: CASSIGTRGNTEAFF; cdr3_nt: TGTGCCAGTAGTATCGGGACAAGGGGGAACACTGAAGCTTTCTTT; d_call: .; v_call: TRBV19; j_call: TRBJ1-1; clone_size: .
cdr3_aa: CASSSGQGLDGYTF; cdr3_nt: TGTGCCAGCAGTTCGGGACAGGGTTTGGATGGCTACACCTTC; d_call: TRBD1; v_call: TRBV28; j_call: TRBJ1-2; clone_size: few
cdr3_aa: CASSQHAPGRELFF; cdr3_nt: TGCGCCAGCAGCCAACATGCCCCCGGGCGGGAGCTGTTTTTT; d_call: .; v_call: TRBV4-1; j_call: TRBJ2-2; clone_size: few
cdr3_aa: CAIRPQGGSHNEQFF; cdr3_nt: TGTGCCATCAGACCTCAGGGGGGGTCCCACAATGAGCAGTTCTTC; d_call: .; v_call: TRBV10-3; j_call: TRBJ2-1; clone_size: .
cdr3_aa: CASSLAPGPGLHF; cdr3_nt: TGTGCCAGCAGCTTAGCTCCAGGGCCTGGCCTCCACTTT; d_call: .; v_call: TRBV7-2; j_call: TRBJ1-6; clone_size: .
cdr3_aa: CASRPAGDRRSYTF; cdr3_nt: TGTGCCAGCAGACCTGCGGGGGACAGGCGCAGCTACACCTTC; d_call: TRBD1; v_call: TRBV6-2/TRBV6-3; j_call: TRBJ1-2; clone_size: .
cdr3_aa: CASGQSGTGLDTQYF; cdr3_nt: TGTGCCAGCGGCCAATCCGGGACAGGGTTGGATACGCAGTATTTT; d_call: TRBD1; v_call: TRBV28; j_call: TRBJ2-3; clone_size: few
cdr3_aa: CASSQVPKGANEQYF; cdr3_nt: TGCGCCAGCAGCCAAGTCCCTAAGGGGGCGAACGAGCAGTACTTC; d_call: TRBD1; v_call: TRBV4-1; j_call: TRBJ2-7; clone_size: .
cdr3_aa: CASSYSRGTRNEQFF; cdr3_nt: TGTGCCAGCAGTTATAGTCGGGGGACTAGGAATGAGCAGTTCTTC; d_call: TRBD2; v_call: TRBV6-2/TRBV6-3; j_call: TRBJ2-1; clone_size: many
cdr3_aa: CAGAGTGYSGNTIYF; cdr3_nt: TGTGCCGGCGCCGGTACGGGCTACTCTGGAAACACCATATATTTT; d_call: .; v_call: TRBV6-1; j_call: TRBJ1-3; clone_size: few
cdr3_aa: CASSPLAGGAKNIQYF; cdr3_nt: TGTGCCAGTAGTCCCCTAGCGGGAGGGGCCAAAAACATTCAGTACTTC; d_call: TRBD2; v_call: TRBV19; j_call: TRBJ2-4; clone_size: few
cdr3_aa: CASSQQQGNEQFF; cdr3_nt: TGTGCCAGCAGCCAGCAACAGGGGAATGAGCAGTTCTTC; d_call: TRBD1; v_call: TRBV7-8; j_call: TRBJ2-1; clone_size: many
cdr3_aa: CASGQGPSTDTQYF; cdr3_nt: TGTGCCAGCGGACAGGGCCCCAGCACAGATACGCAGTATTTT; d_call: TRBD1; v_call: TRBV7-3; j_call: TRBJ2-3; clone_size: few
cdr3_aa: CASSWQSYGYTF; cdr3_nt: TGTGCCAGCAGCTGGCAGAGCTATGGCTACACCTTC; d_call: .; v_call: TRBV12-3/TRBV12-4; j_call: TRBJ1-2; clone_size: many
cdr3_aa: CASSLIPQETQYF; cdr3_nt: TGTGCCAGCAGCTTAATCCCGCAAGAGACCCAGTACTTC; d_call: .; v_call: TRBV7-3; j_call: TRBJ2-5; clone_size: many
cdr3_aa: CASSVQRTQDTQYF; cdr3_nt: TGTGCCAGCAGCGTCCAGCGTACACAAGATACGCAGTATTTT; d_call: .; v_call: TRBV9; j_call: TRBJ2-3; clone_size: .
cdr3_aa: CASRPIGNSPLHF; cdr3_nt: TGTGCCAGTAGGCCCATCGGGAATTCACCCCTCCACTTT; d_call: .; v_call: TRBV19; j_call: TRBJ1-6; clone_size: .
cdr3_aa: CSARGSSNQPQHF; cdr3_nt: TGCAGTGCTAGAGGGTCCAGCAATCAGCCCCAGCATTTT; d_call: .; v_call: TRBV20-1; j_call: TRBJ1-5; clone_size: .